These 13 T cell receptor beta chains originate from one sample sequenced in a study of beta chain features in type 1 diabetes. TCRB transcripts that were expressed got sequenced, as all of the isolated RNA had been reverse transcribed. The table came from immunoSEQ multiplex PCR; TCRdb's copy has only in-frame clones and leaves some out. The sample lists more than 300,000 clones; approximately 9.9% were seen once. Regarding the study as a whole: Type 1 diabetes patients had TCRB CDR3s that were shorter (moderately but significantly so) in all four CD4+ subsets.

Their antigens remain unidentified. The sample consisted of central memory CD4+ T cells from blood. The receptor source for this set is a young man with type 1 diabetes.

Here the CDR3 DNA reads TGTGCCAGCTCACCACGGGGGGCGGATGAGCAGTTCTTC. The encoded protein is CASSPRGADEQFF. V usage is TRBV18 and J usage is TRBJ2-1, with D possibly called TRBD1 or TRBD2 (6 bases each). In germline, CDR1 is KGHSH, CDR2 LQKENI. V shed 1 base and J shed 8 bases, with 9 bases lying between them. CDR3 length: 13 residues.

The chain employs TRBV6-1 and TRBJ2-7; 7 bases agree with TRBD1. CDR3 length: 13 residues. Germline CDR1 MNHNS, CDR2 SASEGT. V lost 7 bases to trimming and J lost 2 bases; unmatched junction nucleotides: 5. The CDR3 here is CASIRTGTYEQYF. Here the CDR3 DNA reads TGTGCCAGCATCAGGACAGGTACCTACGAGCAGTACTTC.

This clone was seen only a few times. CDR3 bases: TGTGCCAGCAGACAGGGGGCTGGTACTGAAGCTTTCTTT. It codes for CASRQGAGTEAFF. The chain carries TRBV7-8 and TRBJ1-1; 9 positions agree with TRBD1. Germline V gene data show CDR1 as SGHVS and CDR2 as FQNEAQ. CDR3 size: 13 residues. The junction had 4 bases not matched to a gene; V was cut back by 6 bases and J by 5 bases.

In DNA, the CDR3 is TGTGCCAGCAGCGCCAATCCTAGTGATGAGCAGTTCTTC. Residues: CASSANPSDEQFF. The rearrangement links TRBV9 to TRBJ2-1; no clear D. Germline lookup yields CDR1 SGDLS and CDR2 YYNGEE. The V gene lost 3 bases and the J gene lost 8 bases, with 12 bases spanning the gap. This CDR3 comprises 13 residues.

This clone came up a few times. The chain links TRBV28 to TRBJ2-7, with D unclear. The germline V gene encodes CDR1 MDHEN and CDR2 SYDVKM. The CDR3 loop spans 13 amino acids. V gave up 5 bases and J gave up 2 bases, with 10 bases separating them. CDR3 sequence reads: CASSPSAAYEQYF. CDR3 nucleotides: TGTGCCAGCAGTCCGTCGGCCGCCTACGAGCAGTACTTC.

This clone has at least ten counts. V usage is TRBV7-2 and J usage is TRBJ2-3; the D is unclear. Trimming removed 4 bases from V and 6 bases from J, with 5 bases in between. Per the germline V gene, CDR1 is SGHTA and CDR2 is FQGNSA. The CDR3 sequence is 11 residues long. The CDR3 coding sequence is TGTGCCAGCAGCTCGTACGATACGCAGTATTTT. Its translation is CASSSYDTQYF.

This chain uses TRBV9 with TRBJ2-3; D uncertain. CDR3 length: 14 amino acids. Germline V gene data show CDR1 as SGDLS and CDR2 as YYNGEE. Trimming cost V 6 bases and J 0 bases, with 11 bases left between them. The CDR3 DNA reads TGTGCCAGCACCGAGGACGGAAGCACAGATACGCAGTATTTT. Its translation: CASTEDGSTDTQYF.

This clone was seen repeatedly, ten times or more. This chain links TRBV9 with TRBJ1-2; TRBD1 aligns across 7 bases. With 4 bases clipped from V and 6 bases from J, the junction kept 9 bases outside the gene matches. Per the germline V gene, CDR1 is SGDLS and CDR2 is YYNGEE. The CDR3 is 14 residues long. This CDR3 is CASSTRQGTHGYTF. The CDR3 DNA reads TGTGCCAGCAGCACCCGACAGGGCACCCATGGCTACACCTTC.

The J gene is TRBJ2-5, the V gene TRBV29-1; possibly TRBD1 for D (7 bases). Germline V gives CDR1 SQVTM, CDR2 ANQGSEA. CDR3 size: 14 residues. Between the trimmed V and J ends, which lost 0 bases and 11 bases, there was a span of 19 bases. The CDR3 sequence is CSVEDPRGDRSQYF. The CDR3, as DNA: TGCAGCGTTGAAGATCCCAGGGGGGACCGTTCTCAGTACTTC.

This clone was detected a few times. Here the CDR3 DNA reads TGTGCCAGCAGTCTCGGGGGGTCGGCCAAAAACATTCAGTACTTC. Its translation is CASSLGGSAKNIQYF. This chain links TRBV5-6 with TRBJ2-4; 7 nucleotides agree with TRBD2. V was clipped by 5 bases and J by 1 base; unmatched bases: 6. CDR3 size: 15 residues. CDR1 is SGHDT and CDR2 is YYEEEE in the germline V gene.

This clone was observed a handful of times. V and J are TRBV11-2 and TRBJ2-1; perhaps TRBD2 as D (5 bases). With 5 bases removed from V and 10 bases from J, the gap between germline ends came to 15 bases. Germline V gives CDR1 SGHAT, CDR2 FQNNGV. This CDR3 has 13 amino acids. The CDR3 nucleotides read TGTGCCAGCAGCCAAGTGGAAAGCGGAGAGCAGTTCTTC. Amino acids: CASSQVESGEQFF.

This clone was detected a few times. The chain links TRBV28 to TRBJ2-5; D call uncertain. The germline CDR1 and CDR2 sequences are MDHEN and SYDVKM. The germline V and J ends were trimmed by 6 bases and 0 bases, with 11 bases remaining between them. This CDR3 region has 14 residues. CDR3: CASSPSPHQETQYF. CDR3 coding DNA: TGTGCCAGCAGCCCCTCGCCGCACCAAGAGACCCAGTACTTC. The full variable domain, rest sourced from reference TRBV28 and TRBJ2-5, is DVKVTQSSRYLVKRTGEKVFLECVQDMDHENMFWYRQDPGLGLRLIYFSYDVKMKEKGDIPEGYSVSREKKERFSLILESASTNQTSMYLCASSPSPHQETQYFGPGTRLLVL.

A few counts support this clone. The genes are TRBV5-1 and TRBJ2-7, with 8 bases that match TRBD1. The germline V gene has CDR1 SGHRS and CDR2 YFSETQ. V was clipped by 5 bases and J by 2 bases; unmatched bases: 9. The CDR3 loop spans 15 amino acids. The CDR3 DNA reads as TGCGCCAGCAGGGATGGGGACAGGTTCACCTACGAGCAGTACTTC. Its translation is CASRDGDRFTYEQYF.